This is a list of T cell receptor beta chains from one sample in a study of blood T cells in healthy people across ages. TCRdb re-called the 5' RACE reads with MiXCR, one entry per CDR3 protein. The sample carries over 600,000 distinct CDR3 sequences, about 61% recorded once. Sequencing used blood. The receptors come from a man aged 40-49 years in good health. CDR3s include the opening cysteine and the closing phenylalanine or tryptophan. A D gene is named only where the DNA matches it firmly. Expanded clones get a size class; other rows say once, few or many, or leave the size out.

>TRBV5-1|TRBJ2-2|NA|once
TGCGCCAGCAGCCGGACAGATTCGAACACCGGGGAGCTGTTTTTT
CASSRTDSNTGELFF
>TRBV11-2|TRBJ2-1|TRBD2|NA
TGTGCCAGCAGCTTATCTTCGGGGAGGGCGTCCATAGTAAATGAGCAGTTCTTC
CASSLSSGRASIVNEQFF
>TRBV29-1|TRBJ2-7|NA|few
TGTAGCGTTGAGAAGAGCTCCTACGAGCAGTACTTC
CSVEKSSYEQYF
>TRBV6-2/TRBV6-3|TRBJ2-7|NA|few
TGTGCCAGCAGCCAGAAGGGAACCAATCGTGGGACAACAAACTACGAGCAGTACTTC
CASSQKGTNRGTTNYEQYF
>TRBV12-3/TRBV12-4|TRBJ1-4|NA|NA
TGTGCCAGCAGTTTACAGGGTTTTTATACTAATGAAAAACTGTTTTTT
CASSLQGFYTNEKLFF
>TRBV29-1|TRBJ2-1|TRBD1|many
TGCAGCGTTGAAAGGCGACAGGGGAATGAGCAGTTCTTC
CSVERRQGNEQFF
>TRBV15|TRBJ2-7|TRBD2|NA
TGTGCCACCAGCAGAGATCATAGCGGGAGCTCCTACGAGCAGTACTTC
CATSRDHSGSSYEQYF
>TRBV29-1|TRBJ2-4|NA|NA
TGCAGCGTTGGGAGGGACGGGTCCAAAACCATTCAGTACTTC
CSVGRDGSKTIQYF
>TRBV12-3/TRBV12-4|TRBJ2-5|NA|NA
TGTGCCAGCAGCCCCGCAGGGGGGGATGAGCAGTACTTC
CASSPAGGDEQYF
>TRBV12-3/TRBV12-4|TRBJ2-7|TRBD2|NA
TGTGCCAGCAGCCTCCCAGGGAGGGAGGCCTACGAGCAGTACTTC
CASSLPGREAYEQYF
>TRBV5-1|TRBJ2-1|TRBD1|NA
TGCGCCAGCAGCTTGACGCTCGGGACAGGAGTTTACAATGAGCAGTTCTTC
CASSLTLGTGVYNEQFF
>TRBV6-5|TRBJ2-5|NA|few
TGTGCCAGCAGTGGTGGACAGAACCAAGAGACCCAGTACTTC
CASSGGQNQETQYF
>TRBV12-5|TRBJ2-3|NA|NA
TGTGCTAGTGGTTGGGACCCCACAGATACGCAGTATTTT
CASGWDPTDTQYF
>TRBV11-2|TRBJ2-5|NA|NA
TGTGCCAGCAGCATTCATAGCGGCCCAGAGACCCAGTACTTC
CASSIHSGPETQYF
>TRBV20-1|TRBJ1-2|TRBD1|NA
TGCAGTGCTAGACGTTACGAACAGGGGGTTGGGTATGGCTACACCTTC
CSARRYEQGVGYGYTF
>TRBV7-6|TRBJ2-7|NA|few
TGTGCCAGCAGCTTAGACAGTCCCTACGAGCAGTACTTC
CASSLDSPYEQYF
>TRBV6-2/TRBV6-3|TRBJ2-7|NA|NA
TGTGCCAGCAGATCCAGACAGCGCAGCTCCTACGAGCAGTACTTC
CASRSRQRSSYEQYF
>TRBV18|TRBJ2-1|TRBD1|NA
TGTGCCAGCTCACGCAGAGGGACAGGGGTCGTAAATGAGCAGTTCTTC
CASSRRGTGVVNEQFF
>TRBV20-1|TRBJ2-3|NA|NA
TGCAGTGCTAGAGATAGGGGGACGAGAAGACTCAACAACCTCACAGATACGCAGTATTTT
CSARDRGTRRLNNLTDTQYF
>TRBV2|TRBJ1-5|TRBD1|NA
TGTGCCAGCAGTGGAGGGACAGGGACCTCGCAGGAGCCCCAGCATTTT
CASSGGTGTSQEPQHF
>TRBV4-1|TRBJ2-3|NA|NA
TGCGCCAGCAGCCAGGCCGAGGGTGTGGGAGATACGCAGTATTTT
CASSQAEGVGDTQYF
>TRBV6-5|TRBJ2-5|TRBD2|NA
TGTGCCAGCATCTACCCGGGGGGTTATCAAGAGACCCAGTACTTC
CASIYPGGYQETQYF
>TRBV29-1|TRBJ1-4|TRBD1|few
TGCAGCGGAAGGACAGGGGGACGGGAAAAACTGTTTTTT
CSGRTGGREKLFF